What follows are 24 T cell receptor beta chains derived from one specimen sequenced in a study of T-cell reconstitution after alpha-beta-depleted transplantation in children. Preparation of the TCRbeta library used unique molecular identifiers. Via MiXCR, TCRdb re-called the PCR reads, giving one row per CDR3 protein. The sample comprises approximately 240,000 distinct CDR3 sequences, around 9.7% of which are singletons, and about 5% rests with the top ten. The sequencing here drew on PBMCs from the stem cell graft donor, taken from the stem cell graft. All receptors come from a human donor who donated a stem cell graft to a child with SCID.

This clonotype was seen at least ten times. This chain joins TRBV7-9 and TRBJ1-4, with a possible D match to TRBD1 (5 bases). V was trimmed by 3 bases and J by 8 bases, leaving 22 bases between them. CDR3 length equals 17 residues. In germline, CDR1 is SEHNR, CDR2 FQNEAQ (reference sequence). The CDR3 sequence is CASSFRGDEGFGEKLFF. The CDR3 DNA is TGTGCCAGCAGCTTCCGGGGCGACGAGGGTTTTGGAGAAAAACTGTTTTTT.

The CDR3 nucleotides read TGTGCCAGCAGCTTGGTACTTTCTAGCGGCGGAGATACGCAGTATTTT. Translated, it gives CASSLVLSSGGDTQYF. The V gene is TRBV5-8, the J gene TRBJ2-3; 7 bases map to TRBD2. This CDR3 is 16 amino acids long. Germline V gene lookup returns CDR1 SGHTS and CDR2 YDEGEE. Germline trimming cut 0 bases from V and 5 bases from J; bases unmatched to any gene: 9. Full variable domain (outside the CDR3, taken from reference TRBV5-8 and TRBJ2-3): EAGVTQSPTHLIKTRGQQATLRCSPISGHTSVYWYQQALGLGLQFLLWYDEGEERNRGNFPPRFSGRQFPNYSSELNVNALELEDSALYLCASSLVLSSGGDTQYFGPGTRLTVL.

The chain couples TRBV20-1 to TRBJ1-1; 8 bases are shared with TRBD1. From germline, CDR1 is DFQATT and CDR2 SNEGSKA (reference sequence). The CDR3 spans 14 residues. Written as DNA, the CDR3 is TGCGGAATATCTAGGACAGGGAGGAACACTGAAGCTTTCTTT. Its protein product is CGISRTGRNTEAFF.

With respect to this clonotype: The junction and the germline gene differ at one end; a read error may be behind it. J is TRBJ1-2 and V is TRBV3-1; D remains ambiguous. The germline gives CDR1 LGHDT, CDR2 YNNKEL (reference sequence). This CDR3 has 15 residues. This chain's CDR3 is CATSQGGRTNYGYTF. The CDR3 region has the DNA TGTGCCACCAGCCAAGGCGGGCGGACTAACTATGGCTACACCTTC.

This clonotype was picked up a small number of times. In DNA, the CDR3 is TGTGCCAGCAGCCACCGCCTTAGCACAGATACGCAGTATTTT. Its protein product is CASSHRLSTDTQYF. This chain connects TRBV4-2 to TRBJ2-3; D is ambiguous. This CDR3 has 14 residues. Trimming pared 3 bases from V and 0 bases from J, leaving 7 bases between. Germline V gene data show CDR1 as LGHNA and CDR2 as YNFKEQ.

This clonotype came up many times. Here the CDR3 DNA reads TGTGCCAGCAGCTTAGATCAGGGGACGGCTGGAAACACCATATATTTT. Translated: CASSLDQGTAGNTIYF. The genes are TRBV7-8 and TRBJ1-3; a possible D gene is TRBD1 (6 bases). There are 16 residues in the CDR3. V gave up 1 base and J gave up 2 bases, with 12 bases separating them. From germline, CDR1 is SGHVS and CDR2 FQNEAQ.

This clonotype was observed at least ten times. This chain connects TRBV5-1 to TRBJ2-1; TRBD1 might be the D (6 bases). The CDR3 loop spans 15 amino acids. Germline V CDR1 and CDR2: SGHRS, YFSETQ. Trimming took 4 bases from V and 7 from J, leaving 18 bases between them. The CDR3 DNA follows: TGCGCCAGCAGCCCTGGGACGAATCAGGGGAATGAGCAGTTCTTC. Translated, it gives CASSPGTNQGNEQFF.

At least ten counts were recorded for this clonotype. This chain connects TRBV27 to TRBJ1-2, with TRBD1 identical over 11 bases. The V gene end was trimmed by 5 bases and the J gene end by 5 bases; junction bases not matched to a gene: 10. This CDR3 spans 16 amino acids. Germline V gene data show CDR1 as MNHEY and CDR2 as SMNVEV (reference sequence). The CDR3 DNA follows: TGTGCCAGCAGTCAGAGGACAGGGGGCCAAGGGTATGGCTACACCTTC. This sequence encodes CASSQRTGGQGYGYTF.

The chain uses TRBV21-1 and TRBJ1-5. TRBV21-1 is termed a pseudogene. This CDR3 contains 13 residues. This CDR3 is CASNSQRNQPQHF. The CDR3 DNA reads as TGTGCCAGCAACTCACAGCGCAATCAGCCCCAGCATTTT.

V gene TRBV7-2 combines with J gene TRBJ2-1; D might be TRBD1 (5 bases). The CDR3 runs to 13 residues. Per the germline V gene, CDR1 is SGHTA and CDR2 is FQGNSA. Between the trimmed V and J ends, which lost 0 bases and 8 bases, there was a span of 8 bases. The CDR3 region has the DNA TGTGCCAGCAGCTTAGCCAGGGCCGATGAGCAGTTCTTC. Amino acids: CASSLARADEQFF.

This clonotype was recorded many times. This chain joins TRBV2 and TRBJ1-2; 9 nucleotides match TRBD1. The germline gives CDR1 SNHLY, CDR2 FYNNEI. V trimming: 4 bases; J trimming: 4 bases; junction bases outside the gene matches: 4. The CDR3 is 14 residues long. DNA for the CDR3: TGTGCCAGCAGTGGAACGGGACAGGGCTATGGCTACACCTTC. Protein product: CASSGTGQGYGYTF.

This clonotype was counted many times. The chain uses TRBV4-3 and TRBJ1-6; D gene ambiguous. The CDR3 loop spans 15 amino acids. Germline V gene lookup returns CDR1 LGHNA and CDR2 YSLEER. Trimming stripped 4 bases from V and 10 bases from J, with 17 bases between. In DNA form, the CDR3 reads TGCGCCAGCAGCCGGGCGGGCAGTGTAGGATCACCCCTCCACTTT. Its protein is CASSRAGSVGSPLHF.

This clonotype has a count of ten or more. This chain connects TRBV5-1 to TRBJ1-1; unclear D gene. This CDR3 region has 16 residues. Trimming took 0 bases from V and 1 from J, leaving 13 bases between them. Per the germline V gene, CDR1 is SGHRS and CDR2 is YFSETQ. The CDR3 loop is CASSLVGSRSNTEAFF. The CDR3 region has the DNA TGCGCCAGCAGCTTGGTCGGCAGTAGATCGAACACTGAAGCTTTCTTT.

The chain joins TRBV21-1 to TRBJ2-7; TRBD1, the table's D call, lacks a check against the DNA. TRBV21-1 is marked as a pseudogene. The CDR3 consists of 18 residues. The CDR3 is CASSHRGSGENSSYEQYF. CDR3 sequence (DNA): TGTGCCAGCTCGCATAGGGGGAGCGGGGAGAACAGCTCCTACGAGCAGTACTTC.

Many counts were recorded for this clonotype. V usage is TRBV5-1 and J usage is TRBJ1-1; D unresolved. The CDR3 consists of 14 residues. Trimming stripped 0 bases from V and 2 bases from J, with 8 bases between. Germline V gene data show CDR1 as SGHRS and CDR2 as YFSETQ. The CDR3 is CASSLEPVNTEAFF. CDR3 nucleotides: TGCGCCAGCAGCTTGGAGCCGGTAAACACTGAAGCTTTCTTT.

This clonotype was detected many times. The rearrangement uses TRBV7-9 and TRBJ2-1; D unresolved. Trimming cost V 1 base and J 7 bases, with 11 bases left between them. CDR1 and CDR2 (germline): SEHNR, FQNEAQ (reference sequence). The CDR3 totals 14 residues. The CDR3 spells CASSLEGARNEQFF. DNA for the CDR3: TGTGCCAGCAGCTTAGAGGGTGCTCGGAATGAGCAGTTCTTC. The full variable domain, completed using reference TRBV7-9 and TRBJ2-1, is DTGVSQNPRHKITKRGQNVTFRCDPISEHNRLYWYRQTLGQGPEFLTYFQNEAQLEKSRLLSDRFSAERPKGSFSTLEIQRTEQGDSAMYLCASSLEGARNEQFFGPGTRLTVL.

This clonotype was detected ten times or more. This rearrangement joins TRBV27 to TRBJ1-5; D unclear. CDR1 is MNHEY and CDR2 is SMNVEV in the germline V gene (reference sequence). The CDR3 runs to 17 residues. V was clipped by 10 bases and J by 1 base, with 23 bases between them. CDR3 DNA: TGTGCCACGCCGACCCCTGGGGAGACGGGGAGCAATCAGCCCCAGCATTTT. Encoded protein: CATPTPGETGSNQPQHF.

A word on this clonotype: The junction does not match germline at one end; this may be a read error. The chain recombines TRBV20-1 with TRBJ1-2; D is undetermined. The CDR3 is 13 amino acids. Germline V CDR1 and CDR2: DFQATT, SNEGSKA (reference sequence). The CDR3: CSARESVSYGHTF. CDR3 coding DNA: TGCAGTGCTAGGGAATCCGTTAGCTATGGCCACACCTTC.

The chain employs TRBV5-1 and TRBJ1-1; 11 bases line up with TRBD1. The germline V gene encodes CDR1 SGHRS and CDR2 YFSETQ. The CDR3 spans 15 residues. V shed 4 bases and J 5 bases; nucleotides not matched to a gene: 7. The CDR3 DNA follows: TGCGCCAGCAGCCGTAGCGGGACAGGGGGTACTGAAGCTTTCTTT. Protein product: CASSRSGTGGTEAFF.

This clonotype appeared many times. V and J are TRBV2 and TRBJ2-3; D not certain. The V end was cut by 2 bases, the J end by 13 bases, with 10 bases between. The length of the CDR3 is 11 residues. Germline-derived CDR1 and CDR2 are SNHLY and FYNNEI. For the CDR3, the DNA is TGTGCCAGCAGTGAAAGCCTGGCGGAGTATTTT. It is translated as CASSESLAEYF.

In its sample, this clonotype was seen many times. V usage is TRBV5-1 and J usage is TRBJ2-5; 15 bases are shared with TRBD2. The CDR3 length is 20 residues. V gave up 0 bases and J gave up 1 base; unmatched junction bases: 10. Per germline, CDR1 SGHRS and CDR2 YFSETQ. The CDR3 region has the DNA TGCGCCAGCAGCTTGGGCCTAGTTGGACTAGCGGGGGGGGTCCAAGAGACCCAGTACTTC. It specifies CASSLGLVGLAGGVQETQYF.

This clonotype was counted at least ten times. The DNA for the CDR3 is TGTGCCATCACCGGGATTTATAGCAATCAGCCCCAGCATTTT. It specifies CAITGIYSNQPQHF. The rearrangement joins TRBV10-3 to TRBJ1-5; D gene uncertain. The germline CDR1 and CDR2 sequences are ENHRY and SYGVKD. This CDR3 contains 14 residues. Trimming left V 7 bases short and J 0 bases short, with 10 bases between.

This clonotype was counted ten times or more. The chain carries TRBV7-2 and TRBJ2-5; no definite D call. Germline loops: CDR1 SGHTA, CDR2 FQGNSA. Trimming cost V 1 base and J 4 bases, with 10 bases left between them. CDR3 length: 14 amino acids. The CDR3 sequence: CASSLVPSGETQYF. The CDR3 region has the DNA TGTGCCAGCAGCTTAGTCCCCTCCGGAGAGACCCAGTACTTC.

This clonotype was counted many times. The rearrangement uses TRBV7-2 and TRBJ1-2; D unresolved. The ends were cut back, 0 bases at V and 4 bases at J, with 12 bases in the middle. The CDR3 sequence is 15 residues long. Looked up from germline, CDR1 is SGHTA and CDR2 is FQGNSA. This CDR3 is CASSLALGAFYGYTF. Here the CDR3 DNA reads TGTGCCAGCAGCTTAGCGTTGGGAGCCTTCTATGGCTACACCTTC.